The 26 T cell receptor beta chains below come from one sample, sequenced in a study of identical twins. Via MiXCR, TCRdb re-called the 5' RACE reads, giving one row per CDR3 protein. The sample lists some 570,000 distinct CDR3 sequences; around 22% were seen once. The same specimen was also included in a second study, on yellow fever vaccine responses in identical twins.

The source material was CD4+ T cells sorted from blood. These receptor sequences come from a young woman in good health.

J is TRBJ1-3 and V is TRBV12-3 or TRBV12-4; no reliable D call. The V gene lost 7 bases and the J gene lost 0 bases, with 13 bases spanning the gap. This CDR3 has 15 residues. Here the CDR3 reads CASKPDGISGNTIYF. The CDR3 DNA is TGTGCCAGCAAACCGGACGGAATCTCTGGAAACACCATATATTTT.

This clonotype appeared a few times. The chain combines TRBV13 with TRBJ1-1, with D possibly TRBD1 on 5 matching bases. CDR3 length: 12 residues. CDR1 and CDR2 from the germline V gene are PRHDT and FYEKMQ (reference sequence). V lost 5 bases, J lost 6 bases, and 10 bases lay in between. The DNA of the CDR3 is TGTGCCAGCAGCCCCGGGACCTCTGAAGCTTTCTTT. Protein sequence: CASSPGTSEAFF.

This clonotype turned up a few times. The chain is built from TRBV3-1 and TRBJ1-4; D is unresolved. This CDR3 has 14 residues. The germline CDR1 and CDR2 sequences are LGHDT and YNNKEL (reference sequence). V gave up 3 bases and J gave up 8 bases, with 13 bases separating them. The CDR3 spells CASSQGAGGEKLFF. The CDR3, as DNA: TGTGCCAGCAGCCAGGGAGCAGGAGGCGAAAAACTGTTTTTT.

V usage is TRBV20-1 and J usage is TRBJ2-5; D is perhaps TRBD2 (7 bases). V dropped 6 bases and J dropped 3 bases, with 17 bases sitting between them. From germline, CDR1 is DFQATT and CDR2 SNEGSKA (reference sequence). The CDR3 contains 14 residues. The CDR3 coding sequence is TGCAGTGCCGTTGAGGGGGGGCCGAAAGAGACCCAGTACTTC. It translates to CSAVEGGPKETQYF.

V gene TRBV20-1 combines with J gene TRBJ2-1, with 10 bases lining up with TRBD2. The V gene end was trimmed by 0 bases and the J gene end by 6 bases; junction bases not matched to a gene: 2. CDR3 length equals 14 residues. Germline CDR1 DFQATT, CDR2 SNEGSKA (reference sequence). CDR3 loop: CSAREGLAFNEQFF. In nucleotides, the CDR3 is TGCAGTGCTAGAGAGGGACTAGCGTTCAATGAGCAGTTCTTC.

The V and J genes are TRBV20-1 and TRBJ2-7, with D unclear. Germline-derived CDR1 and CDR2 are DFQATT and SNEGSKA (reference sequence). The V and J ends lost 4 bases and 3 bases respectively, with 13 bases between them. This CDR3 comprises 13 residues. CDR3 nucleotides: TGCAGTGCTAACGTGATGCCCGTCTACGAGCAGTACTTC. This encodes CSANVMPVYEQYF.

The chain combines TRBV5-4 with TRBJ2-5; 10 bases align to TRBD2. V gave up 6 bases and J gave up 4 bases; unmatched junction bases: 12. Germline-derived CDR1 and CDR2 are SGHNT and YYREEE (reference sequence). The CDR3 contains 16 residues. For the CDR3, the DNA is TGTGCCAGCAATAAAAGTCCTAGCGGGAGTTCAGAGACCCAGTACTTC. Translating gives CASNKSPSGSSETQYF.

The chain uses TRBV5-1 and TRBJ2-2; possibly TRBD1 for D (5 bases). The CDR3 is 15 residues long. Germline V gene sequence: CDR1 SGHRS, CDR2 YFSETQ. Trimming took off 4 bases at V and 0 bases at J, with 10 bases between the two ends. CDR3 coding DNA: TGCGCCAGCAGCCCGGACAACGCGAACACCGGGGAGCTGTTTTTT. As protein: CASSPDNANTGELFF. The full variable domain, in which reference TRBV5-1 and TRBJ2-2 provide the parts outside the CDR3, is KAGVTQTPRYLIKTRGQQVTLSCSPISGHRSVSWYQQTPGQGLQFLFEYFSETQRNKGNFPGRFSGRQFSNSRSEMNVSTLELGDSALYLCASSPDNANTGELFFGEGSRLTVL.

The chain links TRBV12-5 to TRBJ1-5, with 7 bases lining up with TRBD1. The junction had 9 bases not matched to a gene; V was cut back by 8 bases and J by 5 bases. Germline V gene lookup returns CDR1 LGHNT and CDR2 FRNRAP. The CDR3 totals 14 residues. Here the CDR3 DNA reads TGTGCTAGTTCATCACAGGGGATGGATCAGCCCCAGCATTTT. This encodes CASSSQGMDQPQHF.

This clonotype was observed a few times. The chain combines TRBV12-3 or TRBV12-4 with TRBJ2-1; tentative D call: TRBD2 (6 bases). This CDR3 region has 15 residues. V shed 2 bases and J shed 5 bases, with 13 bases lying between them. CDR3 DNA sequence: TGTGCCAGCAGTTTACGGGAGACTCTCGACAATGAGCAGTTCTTC. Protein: CASSLRETLDNEQFF.

The CDR3 protein is CASSLGHGGTEAFF. The CDR3 DNA sequence: TGTGCCAGCTCCCTCGGACATGGAGGCACTGAAGCTTTCTTT. The chain employs TRBV18 and TRBJ1-1, with D possibly TRBD1 on 5 matching bases. Per germline, CDR1 KGHSH and CDR2 LQKENI. This CDR3 region has 14 residues. V shed 6 bases and J shed 4 bases, with 15 bases lying between them. Combining the CDR3 with reference TRBV18 and TRBJ1-1 gives the whole variable domain NAGVMQNPRHLVRRRGQEARLRCSPMKGHSHVYWYRQLPEEGLKFMVYLQKENIIDESGMPKERFSAEFPKEGPSILRIQQVVRGDSAAYFCASSLGHGGTEAFFGQGTRLTVV.

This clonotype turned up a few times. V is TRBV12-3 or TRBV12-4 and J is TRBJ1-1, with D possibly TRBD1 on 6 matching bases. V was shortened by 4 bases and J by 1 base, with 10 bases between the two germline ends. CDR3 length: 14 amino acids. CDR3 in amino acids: CASSSWTENTEAFF. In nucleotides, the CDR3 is TGTGCCAGCAGTTCTTGGACAGAGAACACTGAAGCTTTCTTT.

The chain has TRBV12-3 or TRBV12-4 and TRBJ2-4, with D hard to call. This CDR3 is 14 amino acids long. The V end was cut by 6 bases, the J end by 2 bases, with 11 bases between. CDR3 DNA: TGTGCCAGCAGCCCGAGCGTGACCAAAAACATTCAGTACTTC. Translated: CASSPSVTKNIQYF.

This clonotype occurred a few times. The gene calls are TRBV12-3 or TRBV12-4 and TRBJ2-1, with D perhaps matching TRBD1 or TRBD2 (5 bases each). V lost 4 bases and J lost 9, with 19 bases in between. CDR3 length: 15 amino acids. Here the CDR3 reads CASSSPGAASGEQFF. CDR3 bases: TGTGCCAGCAGTTCCCCCGGGGCGGCTTCTGGTGAGCAGTTCTTC.

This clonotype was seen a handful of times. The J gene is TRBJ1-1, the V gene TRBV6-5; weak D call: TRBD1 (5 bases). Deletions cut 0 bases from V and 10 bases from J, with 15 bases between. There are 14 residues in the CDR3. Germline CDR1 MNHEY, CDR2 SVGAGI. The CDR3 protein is CASSYSTRERPAFF. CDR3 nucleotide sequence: TGTGCCAGCAGTTACTCGACCAGGGAACGGCCAGCTTTCTTT.

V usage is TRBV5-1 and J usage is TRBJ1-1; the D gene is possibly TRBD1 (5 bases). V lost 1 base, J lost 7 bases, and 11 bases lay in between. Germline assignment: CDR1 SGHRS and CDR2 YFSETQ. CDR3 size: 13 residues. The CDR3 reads CASSLSGLGEAFF. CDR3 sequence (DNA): TGCGCCAGCAGCTTGTCAGGGTTAGGTGAAGCTTTCTTT.

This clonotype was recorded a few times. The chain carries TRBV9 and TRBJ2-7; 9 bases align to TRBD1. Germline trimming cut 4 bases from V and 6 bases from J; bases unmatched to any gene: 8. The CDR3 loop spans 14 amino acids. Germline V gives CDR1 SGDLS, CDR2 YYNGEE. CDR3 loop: CASSPGTGWGEQYF. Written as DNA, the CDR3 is TGTGCCAGCAGCCCTGGGACAGGGTGGGGCGAGCAGTACTTC. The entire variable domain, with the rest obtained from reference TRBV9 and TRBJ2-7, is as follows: DSGVTQTPKHLITATGQRVTLRCSPRSGDLSVYWYQQSLDQGLQFLIQYYNGEERAKGNILERFSAQQFPDLHSELNLSSLELGDSALYFCASSPGTGWGEQYFGPGTRLTVT.

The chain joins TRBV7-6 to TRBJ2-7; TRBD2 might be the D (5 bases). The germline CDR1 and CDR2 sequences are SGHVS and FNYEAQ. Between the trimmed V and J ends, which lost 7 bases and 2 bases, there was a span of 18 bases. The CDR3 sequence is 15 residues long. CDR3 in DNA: TGTGCCAGCACCCTCCGAGGCGGGCTCCCCTACGAGCAGTACTTC. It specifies CASTLRGGLPYEQYF.

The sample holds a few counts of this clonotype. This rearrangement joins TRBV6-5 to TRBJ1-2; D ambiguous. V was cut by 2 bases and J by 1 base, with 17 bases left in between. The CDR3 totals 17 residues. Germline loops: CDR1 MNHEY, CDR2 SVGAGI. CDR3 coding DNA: TGTGCCAGCAGTTACCGACCTGTTACACCGTTTAACTATGGCTACACCTTC. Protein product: CASSYRPVTPFNYGYTF.

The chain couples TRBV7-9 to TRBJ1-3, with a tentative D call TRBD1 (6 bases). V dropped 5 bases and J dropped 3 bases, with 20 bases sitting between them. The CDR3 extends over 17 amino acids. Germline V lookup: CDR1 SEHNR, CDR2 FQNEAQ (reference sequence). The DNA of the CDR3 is TGTGCCAGCAGCCCTTGGAGGGCAGGGGAGAATGGAAACACCATATATTTT. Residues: CASSPWRAGENGNTIYF.

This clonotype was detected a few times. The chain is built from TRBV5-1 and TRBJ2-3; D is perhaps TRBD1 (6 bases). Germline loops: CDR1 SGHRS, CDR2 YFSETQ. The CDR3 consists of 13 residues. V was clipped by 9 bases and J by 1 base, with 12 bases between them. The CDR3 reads CAKPGHRTDTQYF. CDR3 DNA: TGCGCCAAACCGGGACATCGCACAGATACGCAGTATTTT.

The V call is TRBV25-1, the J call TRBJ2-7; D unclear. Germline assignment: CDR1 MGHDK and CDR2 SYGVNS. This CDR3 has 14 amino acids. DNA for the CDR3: TGTGCGACACAAGACCGGACGGGCTACTACGAGCAGTACTTC. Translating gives CATQDRTGYYEQYF.

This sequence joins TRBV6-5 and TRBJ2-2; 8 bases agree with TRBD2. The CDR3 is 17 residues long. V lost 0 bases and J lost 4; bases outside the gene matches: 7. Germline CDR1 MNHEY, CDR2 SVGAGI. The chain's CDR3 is CASSYSPSGLATGELFF. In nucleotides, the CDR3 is TGTGCCAGCAGTTACTCGCCTAGCGGGTTGGCCACCGGGGAGCTGTTTTTT.

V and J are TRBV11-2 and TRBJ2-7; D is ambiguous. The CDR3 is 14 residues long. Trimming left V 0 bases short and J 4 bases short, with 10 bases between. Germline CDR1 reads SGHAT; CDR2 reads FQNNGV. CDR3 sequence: CASSLDPSSYEQYV. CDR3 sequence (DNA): TGTGCCAGCAGCTTAGATCCATCCAGTTACGAGCAGTACGTC.

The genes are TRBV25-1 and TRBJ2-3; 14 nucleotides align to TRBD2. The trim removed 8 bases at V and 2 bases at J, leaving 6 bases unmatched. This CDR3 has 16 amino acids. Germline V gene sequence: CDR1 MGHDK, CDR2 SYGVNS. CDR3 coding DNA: TGTGCCAGCGCCACGGGACTAGCGGGAGACACAGATACGCAGTATTTT. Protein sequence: CASATGLAGDTDTQYF.

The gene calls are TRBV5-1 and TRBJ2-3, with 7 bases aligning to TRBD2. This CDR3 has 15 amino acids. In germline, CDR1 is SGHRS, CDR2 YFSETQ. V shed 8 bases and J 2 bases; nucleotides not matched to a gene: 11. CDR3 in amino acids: CASKKAGPHTDTQYF. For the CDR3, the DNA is TGCGCCAGTAAGAAAGCGGGGCCCCACACAGATACGCAGTATTTT.